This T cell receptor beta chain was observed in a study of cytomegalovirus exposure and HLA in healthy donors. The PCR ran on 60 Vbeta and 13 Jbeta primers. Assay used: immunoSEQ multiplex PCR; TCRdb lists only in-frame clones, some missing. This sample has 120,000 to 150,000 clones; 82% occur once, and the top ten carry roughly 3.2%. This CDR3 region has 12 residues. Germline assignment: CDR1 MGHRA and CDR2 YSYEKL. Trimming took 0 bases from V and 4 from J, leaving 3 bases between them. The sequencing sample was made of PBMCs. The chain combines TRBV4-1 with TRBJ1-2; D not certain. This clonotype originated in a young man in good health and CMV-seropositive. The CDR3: CASSQDGYGYTF. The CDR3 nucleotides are TGCGCCAGCAGCCAAGACGGCTATGGCTACACCTTC.